The clone carrying this TCR beta chain was detected once. The record originates from a study of technical replicates of blood from a few donors. Repertoires were generated with immunoSEQ multiplex PCR, while TCRdb's copy carries only in-frame clones and drops some. The sample records 73,000 or so clones, 90% to 95% being singletons. CDR3 length: 24 residues. The ends lost 5 bases at V and 2 bases at J; junction bases unmatched: 31. Germline V CDR1 and CDR2: PRHDT, FYEKMQ (reference sequence). Specimen: T cells isolated from PBMCs. This TCR came from a human donor in good health. V and J are TRBV13 and TRBJ2-1; 9 bases align to TRBD2. CDR3 bases: TGTGCCAGCAGCAATTTTAGGATGATAGTTCTGGCGGGAGGGGGGGTCTCTACCTACAATGAGCAGTTCTTC. Amino acid sequence: CASSNFRMIVLAGGGVSTYNEQFF.